This T cell receptor beta chain was identified during a study of blood T cell repertoires in COVID-19. Study background: Material from acute and convalescent COVID-19 was sourced from the United States, Italy and Spain. In each case, the material was cDNA or gDNA derived from T cells, B-cell-depleted T cells, or PBMCs.

This clone has only one observation. Germline V gene data show CDR1 as MDHEN and CDR2 as SYDVKM. The V and J ends lost 5 bases and 4 bases respectively, with 20 bases between them. CDR3 size: 16 residues. Per the authors' pipeline: Reference gene primer amplification in the assay estimated nucleated cell counts. Assay: immunoSEQ multiplex PCR; the TCRdb copy retains only in-frame clones and omits some. The V and J calls and clone size come from that table; D and trimming were worked out from the DNA. Seen here are 60,000 to 65,000 clones, approximately 80% observed once, and the top ten hold about 50%.

The sample taken for sequencing was peripheral blood. This receptor was identified in a woman older than 75 with acute or convalescent COVID-19. This chain uses TRBV28 with TRBJ1-1; D unresolved. The CDR3 coding sequence is TGTGCCAGCAGTGGAGGGAAGAGACTACGGGGCACTGAAGCTTTCTTT. Protein sequence: CASSGGKRLRGTEAFF. The whole variable domain, filled in from reference TRBV28 and TRBJ1-1, reads DVKVTQSSRYLVKRTGEKVFLECVQDMDHENMFWYRQDPGLGLRLIYFSYDVKMKEKGDIPEGYSVSREKKERFSLILESASTNQTSMYLCASSGGKRLRGTEAFFGQGTRLTVV.